This T cell receptor (beta chain) derives from a study of blood T cell repertoires in COVID-19. Looked up from germline, CDR1 is LNHNV and CDR2 is YYDKDF (reference sequence). V dropped 3 bases and J dropped 3 bases, with 11 bases sitting between them. The CDR3 length is 14 residues. TCRdb's copy holds only in-frame clones and misses some; the assay was immunoSEQ multiplex PCR. Among 95,000 to 120,000 clones listed, about 85% were seen once. Sequenced input: peripheral blood. This TCR was sampled from a man aged 45 to 65 with acute or convalescent COVID-19. This rearrangement joins TRBV15 to TRBJ2-5, with D possibly being TRBD1 (6 bases). The CDR3 loop is CATSSSGTKETQYF. The CDR3 coding sequence is TGTGCCACCAGCAGCTCCGGGACAAAAGAGACCCAGTACTTC.